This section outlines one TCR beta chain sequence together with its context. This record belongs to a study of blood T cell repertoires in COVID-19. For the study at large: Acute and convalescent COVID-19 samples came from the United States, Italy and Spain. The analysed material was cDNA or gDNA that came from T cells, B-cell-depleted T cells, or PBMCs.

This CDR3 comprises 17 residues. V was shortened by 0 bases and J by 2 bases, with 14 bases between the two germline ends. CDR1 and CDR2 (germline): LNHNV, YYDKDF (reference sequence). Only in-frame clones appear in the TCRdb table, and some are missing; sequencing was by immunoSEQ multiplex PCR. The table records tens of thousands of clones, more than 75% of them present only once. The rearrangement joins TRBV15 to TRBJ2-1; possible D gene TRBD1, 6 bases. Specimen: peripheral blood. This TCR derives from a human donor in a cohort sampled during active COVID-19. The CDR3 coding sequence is TGTGCCACCAGCAGAGATAGTGGGGGCAGCACCTACAATGAGCAGTTCTTC. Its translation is CATSRDSGGSTYNEQFF.